Following are 32 T cell receptor beta chains from one sample sequenced in a study of blood T cells in healthy people across ages. Sample-barcoded 5' priming and a J-beta primer mix drove a second PCR of 7 to 11 cycles. Each CDR3 protein gets one entry after TCRdb re-called the 5' RACE reads with MiXCR. The sample carries some 920,000 distinct CDR3 sequences, roughly half recorded once. The sequenced sample was blood. The receptors stem from a woman in her sixties or seventies in good health.

The chain joins TRBV10-3 to TRBJ2-7, with D perhaps TRBD1 (7 bases). CDR3 length: 15 amino acids. V gave up 8 bases and J gave up 0 bases, with 17 bases separating them. Per the germline V gene, CDR1 is ENHRY and CDR2 is SYGVKD. CDR3 loop: CAIGGGTVFSYEQYF. The CDR3 coding sequence is TGTGCCATCGGTGGGGGGACAGTGTTCTCCTACGAGCAGTACTTC.

The chain carries TRBV4-3 and TRBJ2-2, with 10 bases fitting TRBD2. Germline CDR1 reads LGHNA; CDR2 reads YSLEER. The CDR3 is 18 residues long. The V and J ends lost 0 bases and 6 bases, in that order; junction bases with no gene match: 10. CDR3 in DNA: TGCGCCAGCAGCCAAGATTCTATTAGCGGGGGGATGCCCGGGGAGCTGTTTTTT. Protein product: CASSQDSISGGMPGELFF.

This rearrangement joins TRBV12-3 or TRBV12-4 to TRBJ1-6; 7 bases map to TRBD1. The CDR3 has 14 residues. Losses at the gene ends were 6 bases for V and 14 bases for J; bases not matched to a gene: 13. The CDR3 bases are TGTGCCAGCAGCCAAAGACAGGGCTTTTCGTCCCTCCACTTT. Protein sequence: CASSQRQGFSSLHF.

This clonotype was observed a handful of times. The CDR3 region has the DNA TGCGCCAGCAGCCAGCTACAGGGTACACAATACAATGAGCAGTTCTTC. Encoded protein: CASSQLQGTQYNEQFF. The chain carries TRBV4-1 and TRBJ2-1; a weak D match, TRBD1 (6 bases). V was pared by 3 bases and J by 4 bases, with 16 bases between. This CDR3 has 16 amino acids. Germline V gives CDR1 MGHRA, CDR2 YSYEKL.

V and J are TRBV20-1 and TRBJ2-7; D might be TRBD1 (6 bases). Trimming left V 7 bases short and J 0 bases short, with 13 bases between. CDR3 length: 13 residues. The germline CDR1 and CDR2 sequences are DFQATT and SNEGSKA (reference sequence). CDR3 nucleotides: TGCAGTGTCCCGGGACACTCCTCCTACGAGCAGTACTTC. Translation gives CSVPGHSSYEQYF.

The sample holds a few counts of this clonotype. The chain joins TRBV10-3 to TRBJ2-3; tentative D call: TRBD2 (6 bases). The CDR3 is 14 residues long. CDR1 is ENHRY, CDR2 SYGVKD, per germline. Trimming took off 2 bases at V and 4 bases at J, with 10 bases between the two ends. The CDR3 protein is CAISERRESDTQYF. In DNA form, the CDR3 reads TGTGCCATCAGTGAGAGGAGGGAGTCAGATACGCAGTATTTT.

Only a few counts were recorded for this clonotype. This chain connects TRBV4-1 to TRBJ2-5, with D possibly matching TRBD2 (5 bases). CDR1 is MGHRA, CDR2 YSYEKL, per germline. The CDR3 extends over 14 amino acids. V was pared by 0 bases and J by 5 bases, with 10 bases between. The CDR3 sequence is CASSQDGWEETQYF. The CDR3, as DNA: TGCGCCAGCAGCCAAGATGGGTGGGAGGAGACCCAGTACTTC.

V gene TRBV20-1 combines with J gene TRBJ2-7, with a weak D call TRBD2 (6 bases). In germline, CDR1 is DFQATT, CDR2 SNEGSKA (reference sequence). V was pared by 6 bases and J by 0 bases, with 18 bases between. The CDR3 totals 15 residues. CDR3 coding DNA: TGCAGTGCCAACTCCCAGGGACTCCCCTCCTACGAGCAGTACTTC. Protein product: CSANSQGLPSYEQYF.

The rearrangement uses TRBV27 and TRBJ2-1; 9 nucleotides match TRBD1. V gave up 2 bases and J gave up 12 bases; unmatched junction bases: 14. The germline V gene has CDR1 MNHEY and CDR2 SMNVEV (reference sequence). The CDR3 contains 16 residues. The CDR3: CASSLKSTGGGSGQFF. The CDR3 DNA follows: TGTGCCAGCAGTTTAAAATCAACAGGGGGCGGTTCGGGGCAGTTCTTC.

V gene TRBV20-1 combines with J gene TRBJ2-6; D unclear. Trimming removed 3 bases from V and 4 bases from J, with 7 bases in between. CDR1 is DFQATT, CDR2 SNEGSKA, per germline (reference sequence). This CDR3 has 13 residues. For the CDR3, the DNA is TGCAGTGCTAGGGGTGCCGGGGCCAACGTCCTGACTTTC. It translates to CSARGAGANVLTF.

This clonotype has just a few counts. This CDR3 is CASSPHTSGRLYEQYF. CDR3 in DNA: TGTGCCAGCAGCCCCCACACTAGCGGGAGGCTTTACGAGCAGTACTTC. The chain links TRBV3-1 to TRBJ2-5; 12 bases line up with TRBD2. The better agreement between TRBJ2-7 and the DNA end casts doubt on the J call. The CDR3 extends over 16 amino acids. Germline CDR1 is LGHDT and CDR2 is YNNKEL (reference sequence).

The rearrangement uses TRBV20-1 and TRBJ2-5; 8 bases match TRBD2. CDR1 and CDR2 from the germline V gene are DFQATT and SNEGSKA (reference sequence). The V gene end was trimmed by 7 bases and the J gene end by 5 bases; junction bases not matched to a gene: 12. The CDR3 is 14 residues long. CDR3 DNA: TGCAGTGTTAAGGTGGCGGGAGGAAGGGAGACCCAGTACTTC. This translates into CSVKVAGGRETQYF.

The chain joins TRBV24-1 to TRBJ2-1, with a weak D call TRBD1 (6 bases). V lost 5 bases, J lost 4 bases, and 17 bases lay in between. Germline loops: CDR1 KGHDR, CDR2 SFDVKD. The CDR3 sequence is 16 residues long. The CDR3 DNA sequence: TGTGCCACCAGTGGCCCAGGGGTGAGGGGGTACAATGAGCAGTTCTTC. Translated, it gives CATSGPGVRGYNEQFF.

A remark on this clonotype: Germline and junction disagree at one end, which may indicate a read error. This chain links TRBV27 with TRBJ1-1; D is ambiguous. The CDR3 spans 13 residues. CDR1 MNHEY and CDR2 SMNVEV come from the germline V gene (reference sequence). CDR3 nucleotide sequence: TGTGCCAGCAATTTAAAGGGGAACACTGAAGCTTTCTTT. This sequence encodes CASNLKGNTEAFF.

This chain connects TRBV6-6 to TRBJ2-7, with 8 bases fitting TRBD1. CDR3 length: 14 residues. J gave up 3 bases and V 6 bases, and 7 bases lay outside the gene matches. Germline V gene lookup returns CDR1 MNHNY and CDR2 SVGAGI (reference sequence). CDR3 region: CASRPGQVVYEQYF. Written as DNA, the CDR3 is TGTGCCAGCAGACCGGGACAGGTTGTCTACGAGCAGTACTTC.

The chain carries TRBV14 and TRBJ2-5; TRBD2 aligns across 8 bases. The CDR3 has 14 residues. V gave up 1 base and J gave up 4 bases; unmatched junction bases: 2. Germline lookup yields CDR1 SGHDN and CDR2 FVKESK. The CDR3, as DNA: TGTGCCAGCAGCCAAGTTAGCGGGACAGAGACCCAGTACTTC. Protein: CASSQVSGTETQYF. The full variable domain, completed using reference TRBV14 and TRBJ2-5, is EAGVTQFPSHSVIEKGQTVTLRCDPISGHDNLYWYRRVMGKEIKFLLHFVKESKQDESGMPNNRFLAERTGGTYSTLKVQPAELEDSGVYFCASSQVSGTETQYFGPGTRLLVL.

This clonotype has a handful of counts. The genes are TRBV6-1 and TRBJ2-5; D uncertain. Trimming stripped 2 bases from V and 5 bases from J, with 12 bases between. The length of the CDR3 is 14 residues. In germline, CDR1 is MNHNS, CDR2 SASEGT. The CDR3 loop reads CASSERALEETQYF. In nucleotides, the CDR3 is TGTGCCAGCAGTGAACGGGCACTTGAGGAGACCCAGTACTTC.

About this clonotype itself: The CDR3 does not close with the conserved phenylalanine or tryptophan, likely indicating a read error. This chain links TRBV28 with TRBJ2-3, with D hard to call. CDR3 length: 14 residues. Germline CDR1 is MDHEN and CDR2 is SYDVKM. The germline V and J ends were trimmed by 7 bases and 2 bases, with 13 bases remaining between them. The CDR3 sequence is CASTSPGVTDTQYL. CDR3 DNA sequence: TGTGCCAGCACCTCCCCGGGCGTCACAGATACGCAGTATTTG.

This clonotype was detected once. The chain employs TRBV27 and TRBJ2-7; 12 bases agree with TRBD2. Looked up from germline, CDR1 is MNHEY and CDR2 is SMNVEV (reference sequence). With 6 bases clipped from V and 7 bases from J, the junction kept 10 bases outside the gene matches. The CDR3 is 15 residues long. The CDR3 loop reads CASRGATSGGREQYF. The CDR3 nucleotides read TGTGCCAGCAGAGGCGCCACTAGCGGGGGGAGAGAGCAGTACTTC.

There are a few counts of this clonotype. The genes are TRBV6-5 and TRBJ2-5; D gene ambiguous. The ends were cut back, 2 bases at V and 11 bases at J, with 9 bases in the middle. Germline lookup yields CDR1 MNHEY and CDR2 SVGAGI. The CDR3 is 11 residues long. The CDR3 DNA is TGTGCCAGCAGTTACCGGTCCGTGCAGTACTTC. It codes for CASSYRSVQYF.

This clonotype was seen a single time. The chain combines TRBV5-1 with TRBJ2-6, with a tentative D call TRBD1 (5 bases). The V end was cut by 2 bases, the J end by 0 bases, with 9 bases between. The CDR3 runs to 16 residues. CDR1 is SGHRS, CDR2 YFSETQ, per germline. The CDR3 loop is CASSLGHTSGANVLTF. The CDR3 DNA follows: TGCGCCAGCAGCTTAGGACATACCTCTGGGGCCAACGTCCTGACTTTC. Supplemented by reference TRBV5-1 and TRBJ2-6, the full variable domain reads KAGVTQTPRYLIKTRGQQVTLSCSPISGHRSVSWYQQTPGQGLQFLFEYFSETQRNKGNFPGRFSGRQFSNSRSEMNVSTLELGDSALYLCASSLGHTSGANVLTFGAGSRLTVL.

The chain carries TRBV11-2 and TRBJ2-7; 9 bases map to TRBD1. CDR3 size: 15 residues. V dropped 4 bases and J dropped 2; count of bases not matched to a gene: 6. The V gene's germline CDR1 is SGHAT and CDR2 FQNNGV. The CDR3 loop reads CASSYNRDRAYEQYF. CDR3 coding DNA: TGTGCCAGCAGCTATAACCGGGACAGGGCCTACGAGCAGTACTTC.

CDR3 sequence: CASRPQLLAGIETQYF. DNA for the CDR3: TGTGCCAGCAGACCCCAACTCTTAGCGGGAATAGAGACCCAGTACTTC. The rearrangement joins TRBV6-1 to TRBJ2-5, with 8 positions matching TRBD2. V shed 6 bases, J shed 4 bases, and the junction held 13 bases outside the gene matches. This CDR3 spans 16 amino acids. Germline V CDR1 and CDR2: MNHNS, SASEGT.

This chain connects TRBV2 to TRBJ2-7, with D possibly matching TRBD2 (5 bases). This CDR3 has 11 amino acids. V was trimmed by 7 bases and J by 7 bases, leaving 11 bases between them. The germline V gene has CDR1 SNHLY and CDR2 FYNNEI. The CDR3 DNA is TGTGCCAGCACAAGGGAGCAGGAGCAGTACTTC. This codes for CASTREQEQYF.

The V and J genes are TRBV7-9 and TRBJ2-7; 8 bases line up with TRBD1. The CDR3 sequence is 17 residues long. Trimming cost V 6 bases and J 4 bases; bases outside gene matches: 17. Germline V gene lookup returns CDR1 SEHNR and CDR2 FQNEAQ (reference sequence). The CDR3 sequence is CASRPLIDRGPPYEQYF. CDR3 nucleotide sequence: TGTGCCAGCAGACCTTTGATCGACAGGGGCCCCCCTTACGAGCAGTACTTC.

The chain couples TRBV15 to TRBJ2-3, with unresolved D. The CDR3 has 13 residues. The V end lost 5 bases, the J end lost 12 bases, and 18 bases lay between the germline ends. Germline-derived CDR1 and CDR2 are LNHNV and YYDKDF (reference sequence). The CDR3 DNA follows: TGTGCCACCAGCGGAAGGTTGGACCATCACCAGTATTTT. Translating it yields CATSGRLDHHQYF.

V and J are TRBV6-5 and TRBJ2-7, with D perhaps TRBD2 (6 bases). Trimming removed 8 bases at V and 6 bases at J, with 23 bases between. The germline gives CDR1 MNHEY, CDR2 SVGAGI. The CDR3 runs 15 residues. The CDR3 DNA is TGTGCCAGCGGCAGTCCTCTAAAAGCGGGCACCGAGCAGTACTTC. The encoded protein is CASGSPLKAGTEQYF.

This clonotype was counted between two and nine times. This chain connects TRBV20-1 to TRBJ2-5, with TRBD2 matching 9 bases. TRBJ2-7 matches the DNA end more closely, so the J call is doubtful. CDR1 is DFQATT and CDR2 is SNEGSKA in the germline V gene (reference sequence). The CDR3 runs 13 residues. As DNA, the CDR3 is TGCAGTGCTAGAGGACTAGCGGTCCACGAGCAGTACTTC. Protein: CSARGLAVHEQYF.

The rearrangement uses TRBV29-1 and TRBJ1-4; 7 nucleotides agree with TRBD1. The germline V gene has CDR1 SQVTM and CDR2 ANQGSEA. The CDR3 sequence is 16 residues long. The ends lost 6 bases at V and 7 bases at J; junction bases unmatched: 17. The CDR3 sequence is CSVPEGRQGGGEKLFF. The CDR3 bases are TGCAGCGTCCCGGAGGGAAGACAGGGAGGGGGTGAAAAACTGTTTTTT. Drawing the rest from reference TRBV29-1 and TRBJ1-4, the complete variable domain is SAVISQKPSRDICQRGTSLTIQCQVDSQVTMMFWYRQQPGQSLTLIATANQGSEATYESGFVIDKFPISRPNLTFSTLTVSNMSPEDSSIYLCSVPEGRQGGGEKLFFGSGTQLSVL.

The V gene is TRBV10-3, the J gene TRBJ1-4; TRBD1 might be the D (5 bases). CDR1 is ENHRY, CDR2 SYGVKD, per germline. Trimming took off 2 bases at V and 0 bases at J, with 16 bases between the two ends. This CDR3 has 18 amino acids. In DNA form, the CDR3 reads TGTGCCATCAGTGAGACCTCCCCAGACAGCACAACTAATGAAAAACTGTTTTTT. The encoded protein is CAISETSPDSTTNEKLFF.

The rearrangement uses TRBV5-1 and TRBJ2-3; 8 positions agree with TRBD2. The germline CDR1 and CDR2 sequences are SGHRS and YFSETQ. The CDR3 spans 18 residues. J was trimmed by 1 base and V by 6 bases; bases with no gene match: 16. CDR3 protein: CASIPNPAVGGGTDTQYF. The CDR3 DNA reads as TGCGCCAGCATACCGAACCCGGCGGTCGGGGGGGGCACAGATACGCAGTATTTT. The full variable domain, with the rest looked up from reference TRBV5-1 and TRBJ2-3, is KAGVTQTPRYLIKTRGQQVTLSCSPISGHRSVSWYQQTPGQGLQFLFEYFSETQRNKGNFPGRFSGRQFSNSRSEMNVSTLELGDSALYLCASIPNPAVGGGTDTQYFGPGTRLTVL.

In its sample, this clonotype was seen a few times. V and J are TRBV28 and TRBJ2-5; unclear D gene. V shed 5 bases and J shed 5 bases, with 6 bases lying between them. The germline CDR1 and CDR2 sequences are MDHEN and SYDVKM. The CDR3 covers 11 residues. CDR3: CASSAYETQYF. The CDR3 bases are TGTGCCAGCAGTGCCTATGAGACCCAGTACTTC.